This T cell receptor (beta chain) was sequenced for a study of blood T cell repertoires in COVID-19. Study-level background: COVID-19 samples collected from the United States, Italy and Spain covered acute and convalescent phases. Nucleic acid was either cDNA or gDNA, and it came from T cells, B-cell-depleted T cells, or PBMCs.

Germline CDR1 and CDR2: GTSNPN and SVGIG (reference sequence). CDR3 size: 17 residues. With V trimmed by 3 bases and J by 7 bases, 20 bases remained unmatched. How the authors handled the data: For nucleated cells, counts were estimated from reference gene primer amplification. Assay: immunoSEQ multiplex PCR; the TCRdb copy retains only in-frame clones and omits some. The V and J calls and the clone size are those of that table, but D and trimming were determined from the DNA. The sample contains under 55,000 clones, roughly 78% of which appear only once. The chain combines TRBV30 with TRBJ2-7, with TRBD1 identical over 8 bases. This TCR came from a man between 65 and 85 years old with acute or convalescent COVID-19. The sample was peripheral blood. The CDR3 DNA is TGTGCCTGGAGCGCGACCCTACCCGGACAGGGTTCGGGGGAGCAGTACTTC. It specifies CAWSATLPGQGSGEQYF.